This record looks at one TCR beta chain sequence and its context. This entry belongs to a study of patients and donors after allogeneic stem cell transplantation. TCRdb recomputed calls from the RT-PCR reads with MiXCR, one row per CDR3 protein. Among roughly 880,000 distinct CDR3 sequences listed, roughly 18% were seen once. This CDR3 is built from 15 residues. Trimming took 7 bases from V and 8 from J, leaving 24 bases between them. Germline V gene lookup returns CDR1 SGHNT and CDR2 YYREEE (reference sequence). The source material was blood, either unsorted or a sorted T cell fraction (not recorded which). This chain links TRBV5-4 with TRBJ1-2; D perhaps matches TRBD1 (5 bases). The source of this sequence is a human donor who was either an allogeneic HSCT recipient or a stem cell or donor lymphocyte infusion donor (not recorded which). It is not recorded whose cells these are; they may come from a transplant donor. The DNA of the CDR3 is TGTGCCAGCCGACTTTGGGGGGAAAGTCGTCGCGGCTACACCTTC. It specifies CASRLWGESRRGYTF.